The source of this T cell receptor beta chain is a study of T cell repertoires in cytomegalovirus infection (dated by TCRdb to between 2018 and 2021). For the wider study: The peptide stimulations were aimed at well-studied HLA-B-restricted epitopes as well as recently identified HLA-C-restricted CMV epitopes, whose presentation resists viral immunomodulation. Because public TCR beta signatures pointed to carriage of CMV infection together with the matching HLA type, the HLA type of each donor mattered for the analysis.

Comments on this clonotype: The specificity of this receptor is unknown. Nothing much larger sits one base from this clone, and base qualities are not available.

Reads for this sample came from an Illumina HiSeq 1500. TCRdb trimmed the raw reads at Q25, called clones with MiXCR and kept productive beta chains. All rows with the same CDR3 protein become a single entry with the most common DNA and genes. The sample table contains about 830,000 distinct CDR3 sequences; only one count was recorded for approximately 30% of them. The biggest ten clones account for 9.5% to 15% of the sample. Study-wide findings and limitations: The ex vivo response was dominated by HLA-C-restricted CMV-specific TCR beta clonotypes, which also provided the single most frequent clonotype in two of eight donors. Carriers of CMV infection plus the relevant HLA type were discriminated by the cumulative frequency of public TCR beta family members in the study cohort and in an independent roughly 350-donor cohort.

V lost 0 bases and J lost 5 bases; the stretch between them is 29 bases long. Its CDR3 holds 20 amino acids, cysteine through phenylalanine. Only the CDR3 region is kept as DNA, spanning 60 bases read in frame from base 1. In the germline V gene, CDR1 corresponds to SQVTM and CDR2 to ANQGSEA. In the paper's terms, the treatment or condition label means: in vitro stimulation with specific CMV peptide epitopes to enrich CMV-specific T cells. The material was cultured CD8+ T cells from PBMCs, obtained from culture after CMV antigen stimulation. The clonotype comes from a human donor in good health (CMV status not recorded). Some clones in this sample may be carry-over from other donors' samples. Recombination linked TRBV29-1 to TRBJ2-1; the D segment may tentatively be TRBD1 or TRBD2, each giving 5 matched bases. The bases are TGCAGCGTTGAAGATCCGCTCACAGTCCTAGGGGACCCATTGAACAATGAGCAGTTCTTC. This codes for CSVEDPLTVLGDPLNNEQFF.